The present entry profiles one T cell receptor (beta chain) with its context. Its cognate antigen is unknown. This CDR3 has 14 residues. J was trimmed by 5 bases and V by 4 bases; bases with no gene match: 3. Germline assignment: CDR1 SGHTA and CDR2 FQGTGA. This record belongs to a study of cytomegalovirus exposure and HLA in healthy donors. The study, taken as a whole, reports: As a later analysis showed, several of the most significant clusters appeared to be linked to common viral pathogens.

PCR was performed using 60 Vbeta and 13 Jbeta primers. Method: immunoSEQ multiplex PCR; TCRdb's copy keeps in-frame clones and lacks some. The table lists 90,000 to 110,000 clones, 69% of them singletons. This TCR came from a woman aged 70-85 years in good health and CMV-seropositive. The material sequenced was PBMCs. V gene TRBV7-3 combines with J gene TRBJ1-5, with 9 bases lining up with TRBD1. CDR3 in DNA: TGTGCCAGCAGCTCCCACAGGGGGCATCAGCCCCAGCATTTT. Amino acids: CASSSHRGHQPQHF.